The entry below gives a single T cell receptor (beta chain) sequence along with its context. Its antigen is not identified. This sample was included in a study of T cells in localized non-small cell lung cancer. Some clones are missing from TCRdb's copy, which holds only in-frame ones; the method was immunoSEQ multiplex PCR. The sample holds roughly 89,000 clones, around 90% seen once. This CDR3 is 14 amino acids long. The V end was cut by 2 bases, the J end by 0 bases, with 7 bases between. CDR1 and CDR2 (germline): MNHNY, SVGAGI (reference sequence). Study results and caveats: Heterogeneity within the tumor remains possible, as just one region underwent sequencing. Paired adjacent lung recovered a median around 60 of the top 100 tumor clones. Greater blood T cell density accompanied longer overall survival.

The chain combines TRBV6-6 with TRBJ1-1; perhaps TRBD1 as D (6 bases). The sequence derives from a woman aged 35 to 75 with stage II squamous cell lung carcinoma. The source material was PBMCs, sampled before any cancer treatment. The CDR3 nucleotides read TGTGCCAGCAGTTACGGACAGTTGAACACTGAAGCTTTCTTT. Translation: CASSYGQLNTEAFF.